The source of this T cell receptor beta chain is a study of CD8 T cells in ankylosing spondylitis. CDR1 SGHRS and CDR2 YFSETQ come from the germline V gene. Trimming took off 1 base at V and 9 bases at J, with 11 bases between the two ends. This CDR3 spans 13 amino acids. It was by quantitative 5'-RACE with molecular barcodes that TCR beta libraries were made. TCRdb redid the calling of the 5' RACE reads with MiXCR, one entry per CDR3 protein. The data hold a few hundred thousand distinct CDR3 sequences, with 20% to 25% observed a single time. Turning to this clonotype: Its antigen is undetermined.

Overall study findings and caveats: Reportedly, significant enrichment of disease-linked clones occurred in matched ankylosing spondylitis synovial fluid. Clones linked to the disease showed a CD8+ phenotype. They occurred at relatively low frequencies in peripheral blood. Ankylosing spondylitis blood seemed to carry a telltale TCR beta motif made of eight or nine highly homologous variants.

Sequenced input: blood, either unsorted or a sorted T cell fraction (not recorded which). This clonotype originated in a male donor with ankylosing spondylitis or in good health (not recorded which). The chain links TRBV5-1 to TRBJ1-3; D call uncertain. The CDR3 DNA follows: TGCGCCAGCAGCTTGTCCCAAGGCGGCACCATATATTTT. Protein product: CASSLSQGGTIYF.